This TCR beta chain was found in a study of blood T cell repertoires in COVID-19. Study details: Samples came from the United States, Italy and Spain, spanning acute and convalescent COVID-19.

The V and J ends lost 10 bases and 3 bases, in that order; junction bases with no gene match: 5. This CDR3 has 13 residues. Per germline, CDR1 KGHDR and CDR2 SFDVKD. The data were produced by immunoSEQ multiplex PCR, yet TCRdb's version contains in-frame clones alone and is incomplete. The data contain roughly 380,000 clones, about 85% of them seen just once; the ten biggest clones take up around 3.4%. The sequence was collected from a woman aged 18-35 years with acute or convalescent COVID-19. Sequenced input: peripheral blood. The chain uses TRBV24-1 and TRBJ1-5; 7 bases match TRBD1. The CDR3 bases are TGTGCCACGCAGGGACAGACCAATCAGCCCCAGCATTTT. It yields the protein CATQGQTNQPQHF.